This TCR beta chain was captured in a study of T cell responses to AZD1222 COVID-19 vaccine. Regarding the study as a whole: It was only after the peak T cell response that any repertoires were sampled. Reportedly, nearly half of unique spike TCRs recognized epitopes outside B.1.351/B.1.1.7 mutations. Regions 160-218 and 743-854 held dominance among vaccine-associated CD4 TCRs, which spanned spike. Spike-specific TCR breadth and depth rose after two AZD1222 doses.

The V end was cut by 3 bases, the J end by 7 bases, with 7 bases between. Germline-derived CDR1 and CDR2 are LNHNV and YYDKDF (reference sequence). The CDR3 loop spans 12 amino acids. Sequenced by immunoSEQ multiplex PCR; TCRdb stores in-frame clones only, minus some. This sample yields over 100,000 clones, of which approximately 87% are seen a single time; 9% to 15% belongs to the top ten. A word on this clone: The target antigen is unknown.

The sample here was peripheral blood, taken on day 0 of AZD1222 vaccination. The chain employs TRBV15 and TRBJ2-1; no reliable D call. The receptor's source is an adult in good health. In DNA, the CDR3 is TGTGCCACCAGCAGGGCTTTAAATGAGCAGTTCTTC. This sequence encodes CATSRALNEQFF.